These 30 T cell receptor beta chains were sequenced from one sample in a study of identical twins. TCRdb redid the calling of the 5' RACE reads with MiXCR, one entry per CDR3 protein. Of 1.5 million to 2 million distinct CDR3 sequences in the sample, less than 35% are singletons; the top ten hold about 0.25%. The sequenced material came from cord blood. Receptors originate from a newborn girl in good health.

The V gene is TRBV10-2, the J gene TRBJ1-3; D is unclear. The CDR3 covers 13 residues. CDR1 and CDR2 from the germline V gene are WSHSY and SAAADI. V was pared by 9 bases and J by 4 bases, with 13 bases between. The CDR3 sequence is CASYKGSGNTIYF. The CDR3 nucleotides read TGCGCCAGTTATAAGGGCTCGGGAAACACCATATATTTT.

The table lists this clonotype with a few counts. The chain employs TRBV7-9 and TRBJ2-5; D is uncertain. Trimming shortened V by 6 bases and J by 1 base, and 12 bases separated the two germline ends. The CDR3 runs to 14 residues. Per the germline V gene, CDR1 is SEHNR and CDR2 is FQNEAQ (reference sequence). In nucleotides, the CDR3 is TGTGCCAGCAGGAAAAAGAGCCCCCAAGAGACCCAGTACTTC. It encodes CASRKKSPQETQYF.

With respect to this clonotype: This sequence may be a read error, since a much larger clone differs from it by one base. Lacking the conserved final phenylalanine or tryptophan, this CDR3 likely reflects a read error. The CDR3 loop is CASSYVGSYYGYTL. Written as DNA, the CDR3 is TGTGCCAGCAGTTACGTGGGCAGCTACTATGGCTACACCTTA. The chain links TRBV6-6 to TRBJ1-2; D remains unclear. V was cut by 2 bases and J by 3 bases, with 10 bases left in between. This CDR3 region has 14 residues. CDR1 and CDR2 from the germline V gene are MNHNY and SVGAGI (reference sequence).

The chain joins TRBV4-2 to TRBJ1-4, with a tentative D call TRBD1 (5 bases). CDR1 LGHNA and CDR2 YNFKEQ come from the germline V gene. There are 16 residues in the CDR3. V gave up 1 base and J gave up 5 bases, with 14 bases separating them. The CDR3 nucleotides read TGTGCCAGCAGCCAAGTGGGTCGGGGGAAAAATGAAAAACTGTTTTTT. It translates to CASSQVGRGKNEKLFF.

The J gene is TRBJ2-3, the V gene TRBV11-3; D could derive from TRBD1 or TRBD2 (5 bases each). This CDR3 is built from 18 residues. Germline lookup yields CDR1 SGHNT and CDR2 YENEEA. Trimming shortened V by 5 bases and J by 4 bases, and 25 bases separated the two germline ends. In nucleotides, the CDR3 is TGTGCCAGCAGCCTAGGAACAGTAGCCGGGGCGAGCGCAGATACGCAGTATTTT. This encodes CASSLGTVAGASADTQYF.

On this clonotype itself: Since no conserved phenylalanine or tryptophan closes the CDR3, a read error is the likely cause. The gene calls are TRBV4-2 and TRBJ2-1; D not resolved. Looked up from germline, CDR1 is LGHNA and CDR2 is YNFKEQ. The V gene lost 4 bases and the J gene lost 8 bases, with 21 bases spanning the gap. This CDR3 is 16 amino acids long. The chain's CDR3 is CASSRIPAAPEYEQFV. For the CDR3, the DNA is TGTGCCAGCAGCCGGATCCCGGCAGCACCGGAGTATGAGCAGTTCGTC.

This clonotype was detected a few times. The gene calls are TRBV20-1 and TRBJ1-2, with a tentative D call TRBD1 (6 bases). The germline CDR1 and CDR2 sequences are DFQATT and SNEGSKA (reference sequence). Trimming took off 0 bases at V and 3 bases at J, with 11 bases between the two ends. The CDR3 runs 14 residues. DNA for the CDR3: TGCAGTGCTAGAGATGACAGGAGACACTATGGCTACACCTTC. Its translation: CSARDDRRHYGYTF.

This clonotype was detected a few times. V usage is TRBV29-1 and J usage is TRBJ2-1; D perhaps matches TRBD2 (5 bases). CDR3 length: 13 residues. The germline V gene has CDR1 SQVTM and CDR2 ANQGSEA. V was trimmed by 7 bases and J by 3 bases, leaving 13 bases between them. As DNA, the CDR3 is TGCAGCGCTTTGCTGGAGGTCTACAATGAGCAGTTCTTC. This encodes CSALLEVYNEQFF.

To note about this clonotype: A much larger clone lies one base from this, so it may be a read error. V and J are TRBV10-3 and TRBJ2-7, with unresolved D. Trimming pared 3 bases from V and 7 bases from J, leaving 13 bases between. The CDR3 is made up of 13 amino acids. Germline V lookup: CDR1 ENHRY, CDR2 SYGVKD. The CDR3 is CAISEWTYNEQYF. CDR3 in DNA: TGTGCCATCAGTGAATGGACCTACAATGAGCAGTACTTC.

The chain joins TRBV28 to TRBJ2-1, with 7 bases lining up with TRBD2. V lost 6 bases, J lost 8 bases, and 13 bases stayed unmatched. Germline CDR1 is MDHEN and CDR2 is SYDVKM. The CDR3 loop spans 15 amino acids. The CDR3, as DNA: TGTGCCAGCAGCCCCCGGACTAGTGGATGGGATGAGCAGTTCTTC. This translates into CASSPRTSGWDEQFF.

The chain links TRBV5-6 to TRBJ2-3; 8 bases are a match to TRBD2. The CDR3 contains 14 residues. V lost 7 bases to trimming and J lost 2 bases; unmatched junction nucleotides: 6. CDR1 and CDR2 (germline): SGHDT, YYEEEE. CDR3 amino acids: CASFREGVTDTQYF. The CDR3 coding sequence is TGTGCCAGCTTTCGGGAGGGCGTCACAGATACGCAGTATTTT.

The CDR3 loop is CASSFRRVKEYGYTF. CDR3 bases: TGTGCCAGCAGTTTTCGTAGGGTGAAAGAGTATGGCTACACCTTC. The genes are TRBV12-3 or TRBV12-4 and TRBJ1-2; D is uncertain. The CDR3 sequence is 15 residues long. The V gene lost 3 bases and the J gene lost 5 bases, with 16 bases spanning the gap.

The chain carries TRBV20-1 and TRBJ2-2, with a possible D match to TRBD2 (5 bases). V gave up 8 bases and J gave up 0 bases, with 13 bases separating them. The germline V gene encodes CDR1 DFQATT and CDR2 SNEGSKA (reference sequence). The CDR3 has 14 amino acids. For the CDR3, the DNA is TGCAGTCCCTTTTTACTAGCGAACACCGGGGAGCTGTTTTTT. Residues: CSPFLLANTGELFF.

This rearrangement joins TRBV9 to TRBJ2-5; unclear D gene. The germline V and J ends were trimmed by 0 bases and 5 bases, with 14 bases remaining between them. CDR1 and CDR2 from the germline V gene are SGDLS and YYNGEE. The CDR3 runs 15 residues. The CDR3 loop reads CASSVAPGEGETQYF. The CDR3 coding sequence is TGTGCCAGCAGCGTAGCACCGGGTGAAGGGGAGACCCAGTACTTC.

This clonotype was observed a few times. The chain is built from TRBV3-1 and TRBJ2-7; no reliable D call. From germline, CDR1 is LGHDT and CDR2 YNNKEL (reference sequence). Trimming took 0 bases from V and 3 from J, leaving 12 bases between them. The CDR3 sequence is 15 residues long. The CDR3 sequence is CASSQDHLALYEQYF. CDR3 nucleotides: TGTGCCAGCAGCCAAGACCACCTCGCCCTCTACGAGCAGTACTTC.

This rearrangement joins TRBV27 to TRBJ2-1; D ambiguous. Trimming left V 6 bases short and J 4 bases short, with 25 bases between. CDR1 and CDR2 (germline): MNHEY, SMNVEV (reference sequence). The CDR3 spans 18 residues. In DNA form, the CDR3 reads TGTGCCAGCAGCTCCCGGGTGGCTTGGGCAGCCCTATACAATGAGCAGTTCTTC. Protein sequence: CASSSRVAWAALYNEQFF.

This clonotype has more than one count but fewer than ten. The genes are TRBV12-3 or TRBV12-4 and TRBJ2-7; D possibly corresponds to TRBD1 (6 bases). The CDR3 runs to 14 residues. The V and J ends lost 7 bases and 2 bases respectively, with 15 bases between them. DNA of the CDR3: TGTGCCAGCACTTTCACTGCAGGGGCCTACGAGCAGTACTTC. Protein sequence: CASTFTAGAYEQYF.

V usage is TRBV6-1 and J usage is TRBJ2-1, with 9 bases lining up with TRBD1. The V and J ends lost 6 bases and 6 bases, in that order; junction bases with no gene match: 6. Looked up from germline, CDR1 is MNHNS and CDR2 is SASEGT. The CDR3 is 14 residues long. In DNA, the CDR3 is TGTGCCAGCAGCGGACAGGGGCGGCGCAATGAGCAGTTCTTC. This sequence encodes CASSGQGRRNEQFF.

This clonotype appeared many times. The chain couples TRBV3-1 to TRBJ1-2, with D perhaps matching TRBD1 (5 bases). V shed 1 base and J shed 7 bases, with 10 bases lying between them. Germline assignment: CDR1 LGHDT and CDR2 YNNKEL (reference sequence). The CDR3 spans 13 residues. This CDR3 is CASSQGRTSGYTF. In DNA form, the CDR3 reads TGTGCCAGCAGCCAAGGAAGGACATCTGGCTACACCTTC.

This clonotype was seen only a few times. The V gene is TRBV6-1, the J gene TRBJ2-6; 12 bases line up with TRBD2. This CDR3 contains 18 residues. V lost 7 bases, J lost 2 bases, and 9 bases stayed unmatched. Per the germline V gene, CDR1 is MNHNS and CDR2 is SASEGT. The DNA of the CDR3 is TGTGCCAGCAACCCCCTAGCGGGAGGGCCCCCTGGGGCCAACGTCCTGACTTTC. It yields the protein CASNPLAGGPPGANVLTF.

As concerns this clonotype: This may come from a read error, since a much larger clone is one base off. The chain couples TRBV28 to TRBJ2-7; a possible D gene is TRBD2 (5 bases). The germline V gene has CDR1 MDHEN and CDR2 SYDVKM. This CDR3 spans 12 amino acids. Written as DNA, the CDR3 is TGTGCCTCCGGGGATGGGTCCTACGAGCGGTACTTC. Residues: CASGDGSYERYF.

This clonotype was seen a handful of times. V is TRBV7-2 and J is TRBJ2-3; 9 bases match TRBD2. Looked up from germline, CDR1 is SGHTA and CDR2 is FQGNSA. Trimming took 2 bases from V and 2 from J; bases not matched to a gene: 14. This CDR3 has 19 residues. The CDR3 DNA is TGTGCCAGCAGCTTAAGATTTTTGGAAGCGGGGGGCTACACAGATACGCAGTATTTT. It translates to CASSLRFLEAGGYTDTQYF.

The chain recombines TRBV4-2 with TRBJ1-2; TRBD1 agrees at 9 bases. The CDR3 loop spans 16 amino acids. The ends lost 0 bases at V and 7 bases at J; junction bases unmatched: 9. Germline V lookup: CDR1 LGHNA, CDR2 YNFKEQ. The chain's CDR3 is CASSQDGGTGFFGYTF. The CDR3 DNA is TGTGCCAGCAGCCAAGATGGGGGGACAGGGTTCTTTGGCTACACCTTC.

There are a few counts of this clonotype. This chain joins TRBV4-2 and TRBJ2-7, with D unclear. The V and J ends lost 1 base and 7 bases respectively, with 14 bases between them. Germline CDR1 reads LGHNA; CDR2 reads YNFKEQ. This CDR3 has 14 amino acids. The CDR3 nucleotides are TGTGCCAGCAGCCAAGGCCTATTTAACAATGAGCAGTACTTC. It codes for CASSQGLFNNEQYF.

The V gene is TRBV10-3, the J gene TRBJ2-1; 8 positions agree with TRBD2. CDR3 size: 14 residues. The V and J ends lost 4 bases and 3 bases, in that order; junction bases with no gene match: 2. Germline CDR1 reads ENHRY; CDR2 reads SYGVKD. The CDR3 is CAISGTSLYNEQFF. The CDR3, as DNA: TGTGCCATCAGTGGGACTAGCCTCTACAATGAGCAGTTCTTC.

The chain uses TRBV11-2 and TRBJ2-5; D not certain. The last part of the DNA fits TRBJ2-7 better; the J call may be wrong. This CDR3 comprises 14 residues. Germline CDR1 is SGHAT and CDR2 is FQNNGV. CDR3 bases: TGTGCCAGCAGCTTAGTTAAAGAAGCCTACGAGCAGTACTTC. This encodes CASSLVKEAYEQYF.

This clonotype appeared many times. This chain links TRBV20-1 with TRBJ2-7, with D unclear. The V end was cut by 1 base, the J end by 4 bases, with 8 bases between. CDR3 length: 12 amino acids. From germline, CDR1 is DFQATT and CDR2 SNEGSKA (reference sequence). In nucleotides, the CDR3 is TGCAGTGCTAGAGGCCCCGGATACGAGCAGTACTTC. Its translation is CSARGPGYEQYF.

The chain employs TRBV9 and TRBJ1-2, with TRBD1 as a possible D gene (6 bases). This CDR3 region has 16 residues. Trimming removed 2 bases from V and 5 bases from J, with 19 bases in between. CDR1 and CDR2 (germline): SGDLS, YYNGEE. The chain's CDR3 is CASSVLGGGQSYGYTF. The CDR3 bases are TGTGCCAGCAGCGTCCTAGGGGGAGGACAATCTTATGGCTACACCTTC. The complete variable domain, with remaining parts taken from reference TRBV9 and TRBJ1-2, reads DSGVTQTPKHLITATGQRVTLRCSPRSGDLSVYWYQQSLDQGLQFLIQYYNGEERAKGNILERFSAQQFPDLHSELNLSSLELGDSALYFCASSVLGGGQSYGYTFGSGTRLTVV.

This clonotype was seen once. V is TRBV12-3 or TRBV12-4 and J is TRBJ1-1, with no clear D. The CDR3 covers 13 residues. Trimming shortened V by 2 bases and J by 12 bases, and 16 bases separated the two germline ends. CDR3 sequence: CASSLRPPRISFF. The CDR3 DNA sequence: TGTGCCAGCAGTTTAAGGCCCCCGAGGATCTCTTTCTTT.

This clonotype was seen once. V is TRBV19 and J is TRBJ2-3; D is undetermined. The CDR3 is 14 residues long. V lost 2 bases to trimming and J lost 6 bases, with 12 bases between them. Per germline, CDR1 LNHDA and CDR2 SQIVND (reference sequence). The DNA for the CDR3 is TGTGCCAGTAGTATACGATCGCGGCGGGATACGCAGTATTTT. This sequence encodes CASSIRSRRDTQYF. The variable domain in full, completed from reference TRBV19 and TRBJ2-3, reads DGGITQSPKYLFRKEGQNVTLSCEQNLNHDAMYWYRQDPGQGLRLIYYSQIVNDFQKGDIAEGYSVSREKKESFPLTVTSAQKNPTAFYLCASSIRSRRDTQYFGPGTRLTVL.